Described below is a single T cell receptor (beta chain) sequence and its context. CDR1 is LGHNA and CDR2 is YSLEER in the germline V gene. V lost 4 bases and J lost 7; bases outside the gene matches: 9. The CDR3 covers 14 residues. This table comes from immunoSEQ multiplex PCR, and its TCRdb copy is limited to in-frame clones, with some not included. The sample contains 180,000 or so clones, about nine tenths of which appear only once. The data stem from a study of blood T cell repertoires in COVID-19. Across the study: From T cells, B-cell-depleted T cells, or PBMCs came the material, which was cDNA or gDNA.

V is TRBV4-3 and J is TRBJ1-1; 7 bases are a match to TRBD1. The clonotype was recovered from a woman between 45 and 60 years old with acute or convalescent COVID-19. Sequenced material: peripheral blood. The CDR3: CASSPNLGQIEAFF. CDR3 in DNA: TGCGCCAGCAGCCCAAACCTGGGACAGATTGAAGCTTTCTTT.